The clone carrying this T cell receptor beta chain was seen more than once but under ten times. From the 5' RACE reads, TCRdb called clonotypes with MiXCR, one entry per CDR3 protein. The sample lists nearly 45,000 distinct CDR3 sequences, 6% to 7% seen once, with around 16% in the top ten. The data derive from a study of T cells after yellow fever vaccination. Study conclusions and caveats: Reappearing after the booster were most of the clones from primary vaccination (roughly 96% CD4, 75% to 90% CD8). The secondary response showed a weaker magnitude and a faster peak, day 5 versus 15.

V was clipped by 0 bases and J by 4 bases; unmatched bases: 1. The germline V gene has CDR1 SGDLS and CDR2 YYNGEE. The CDR3 contains 15 residues. J is TRBJ2-1 and V is TRBV9; TRBD2 aligns across 10 bases. The TCR comes from a man between 25 and 39 years old who received the YFV17D yellow fever vaccine. The material was CD8+ T cells not binding an NS4B(214-222) dextramer, sorted from PBMCs, obtained 45 days after the yellow fever booster vaccination. The CDR3 is CASSVAAGGYNEQFF. For the CDR3, the DNA is TGTGCCAGCAGCGTAGCAGCGGGAGGGTACAATGAGCAGTTCTTC.